This T cell receptor beta chain was obtained from a study of blood T cell repertoires in COVID-19. Turning to the study itself: The study drew acute and convalescent COVID-19 samples from the United States, Italy and Spain. In each case, the material was cDNA or gDNA derived from T cells, B-cell-depleted T cells, or PBMCs.

Trimming took off 5 bases at V and 9 bases at J, with 13 bases between the two ends. The CDR3 runs to 11 residues. Germline assignment: CDR1 DFQATT and CDR2 SNEGSKA (reference sequence). Generated by immunoSEQ multiplex PCR, the TCRdb table keeps only in-frame clones and is missing some. The sample records some 140,000 clones, approximately 87% being singletons. The TCR sequence derives from a man in his 70s with active COVID-19. The material sequenced was peripheral blood. The rearrangement links TRBV20-1 to TRBJ1-1; D gene uncertain. CDR3 bases: TGCAGTGCTGTTGACGGGAGCCAAGCTTTCTTT. It codes for CSAVDGSQAFF.